This T cell receptor beta chain emerged from a study of early T cells in non-severe SARS-CoV-2 infection. Whole-study results and caveats: Anti-spike CD8 responses were favored in VDJdb matching, and private and CD4 specificities were missed.

This clonotype was observed at least ten times. The antigen is unknown. Unique molecular identifiers (one per individual cDNA molecule) were attached. TCRdb called the 5' RACE reads again in MiXCR, with one record for every CDR3 protein. The repertoire includes more than 90,000 distinct CDR3 sequences, approximately 10% of them detected once, and roughly 4.9% sits in the top ten. Germline lookup yields CDR1 MGHRA and CDR2 YSYEKL. This CDR3 region has 16 residues. V lost 4 bases and J lost 4; bases outside the gene matches: 11. The sample comprised whole blood. This rearrangement joins TRBV4-1 to TRBJ2-5, with 8 positions matching TRBD1. The TCR comes from an adult who was a healthcare worker with PCR-confirmed SARS-CoV-2 infection or an uninfected control (not recorded which). CDR3 in DNA: TGCGCCAGCAGCCCGCGCATGGGGACAGGAGGAGAGACCCAGTACTTC. The encoded protein is CASSPRMGTGGETQYF.